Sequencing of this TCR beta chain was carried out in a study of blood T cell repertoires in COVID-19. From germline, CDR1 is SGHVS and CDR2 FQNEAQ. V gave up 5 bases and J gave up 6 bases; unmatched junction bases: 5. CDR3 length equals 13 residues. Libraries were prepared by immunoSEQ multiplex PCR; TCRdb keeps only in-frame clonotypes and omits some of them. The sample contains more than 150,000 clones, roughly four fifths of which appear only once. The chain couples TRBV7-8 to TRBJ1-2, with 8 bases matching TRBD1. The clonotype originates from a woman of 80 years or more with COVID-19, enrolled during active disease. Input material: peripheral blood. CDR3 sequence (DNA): TGTGCCAGCAGCCATGGACAGGGAGATGGCTACACCTTC. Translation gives CASSHGQGDGYTF.